This T cell receptor (beta chain) was captured in a study of T-cell memory formation after mild COVID-19. The CDR3 loop spans 14 amino acids. V was clipped by 6 bases and J by 5 bases, with 14 bases between them. Study observations and caveats: CD4/CD8 balance characterized clones contracting day 15 to 85, and CD4+ skew characterized later expanders.

In regard to this clonotype: Antigen specificity is unknown.

TCRdb re-called the 5' RACE reads through MiXCR, storing one row per CDR3 protein. The sample records a few hundred thousand distinct CDR3 sequences, roughly a fifth being singletons. The J gene is TRBJ1-5, the V gene TRBV23-1; a weak D match, TRBD1 (5 bases). TRBV23-1 is an ORF, with its function uncertain. The sequence was obtained from a young man who had mild COVID-19 (a few samples of this study predate the infection). Cell type and time point are not known. Specimen: PBMCs or a T cell subset sorted from them (not recorded which). The CDR3 DNA is TGCGCCAGCAGGAGCCGAGGGGCTGATCAGCCCCAGCATTTT. Translating gives CASRSRGADQPQHF.